This is a list of T cell receptor beta chains from one sample in a study of blood T cell repertoires in COVID-19. The assay was immunoSEQ multiplex PCR, and TCRdb's table has in-frame clones only and misses some. The data contain about 290,000 clones, 89% of them seen just once; the ten biggest clones take up about 1.7%. The sequenced sample consisted of PBMCs or T cells enriched from blood (not recorded which). The receptors derive from a woman in her thirties or forties who had recovered from COVID-19. The CDR3 runs from the conserved cysteine through the conserved F or W. A D gene is named only where the DNA matches it firmly. Only part of the rows carry a size: once, few, many, or a class if the clone is expanded.

CDR3 length	D gene	V gene	J gene	clone size	CDR3 protein	CDR3 DNA
14	.	TRBV2	TRBJ1-6	.	CASTEGRGNSPLHF	TGTGCCAGCACGGAAGGCAGGGGAAATTCACCCCTCCACTTT
13	.	TRBV5-4	TRBJ2-7	.	CAASGRGDYEQYF	TGTGCCGCGTCCGGGCGGGGCGATTACGAGCAGTACTTC
13	.	TRBV30	TRBJ1-1	.	CAWSGVPNTEAFF	TGTGCCTGGAGCGGGGTACCGAACACTGAAGCTTTCTTT
14	.	TRBV6-5	TRBJ1-1	.	CASSPQGLNTEAFF	TGTGCCAGCAGTCCCCAGGGGTTGAACACTGAAGCTTTCTTT
15	.	TRBV6-5	TRBJ2-5	.	CASSYRHRVQETQYF	TGTGCCAGCAGTTACCGCCACAGGGTCCAAGAGACCCAGTACTTC
12	.	TRBV29-1	TRBJ1-2	.	CSVQDTVYGYTF	TGCAGCGTTCAGGACACAGTCTATGGCTACACCTTC
13	TRBD2	TRBV19	TRBJ2-7	.	CASSIGLADEQYF	TGTGCCAGTAGTATCGGGCTAGCGGACGAGCAGTACTTC
16	.	TRBV29-1	TRBJ2-5	.	CSVDPPGGGASETQYF	TGCAGCGTTGACCCTCCAGGCGGCGGGGCAAGTGAGACCCAGTACTTC
17	.	TRBV15	TRBJ1-4	.	CATSREPTASTNEKLFF	TGTGCCACCAGCAGAGAACCTACAGCCTCAACTAATGAAAAACTGTTTTTT
11	.	TRBV6-2/TRBV6-3	TRBJ1-1	.	CASSFYTEAFF	TGTGCCAGCAGTTTCTACACTGAAGCTTTCTTT
12	.	TRBV3-1/TRBV3-2	TRBJ2-5	.	CASSHLSETQYF	TGTGCCAGCAGCCACCTATCTGAGACCCAGTACTTC
15	.	TRBV18	TRBJ1-3	.	CASSPPAQGGYTIYF	TGTGCCAGCTCACCACCGGCTCAGGGTGGATACACCATATATTTT
14	.	TRBV5-1	TRBJ2-7	.	CASSFSGRAYEQYF	TGCGCCAGCAGCTTCTCAGGGCGCGCCTACGAGCAGTACTTC
20	TRBD1	TRBV3-1/TRBV3-2	TRBJ1-5	.	CASSQDRSEGAQSINQPQHF	TGTGCCAGCAGCCAAGATCGGAGTGAGGGGGCGCAGAGTATCAATCAGCCCCAGCATTTT
16	TRBD2	TRBV9	TRBJ2-6	.	CASTPAGGSGANVLTF	TGTGCCAGCACCCCAGCGGGGGGGTCTGGGGCCAACGTCCTGACTTTC
16	TRBD2	TRBV5-1	TRBJ2-7	.	CASSFAGLAGFYEQYF	TGCGCCAGCAGCTTTGCCGGACTAGCGGGATTCTACGAGCAGTACTTC
19	TRBD2	TRBV27	TRBJ2-2	.	CASSAAGTSGGVFTGELFF	TGTGCCAGCAGTGCCGCCGGGACTAGCGGGGGGGTCTTCACCGGGGAGCTGTTTTTT
14	TRBD1	TRBV7-9	TRBJ1-2	.	CASSFRGDRDGYTF	TGTGCCAGCAGTTTTAGAGGGGACAGGGACGGCTACACCTTC
15	TRBD2	TRBV19	TRBJ2-2	.	CASIISGGFTGELFF	TGTGCCAGTATCATTAGCGGGGGTTTCACCGGGGAGCTGTTTTTT
12	.	TRBV6-5	TRBJ2-7	.	CASRIRVHEQYF	TGTGCCAGCAGAATCAGGGTTCACGAGCAGTACTTC
13	.	TRBV5-1	TRBJ2-7	.	CASSLAEQLEQYF	TGCGCCAGCAGCTTGGCGGAACAGCTCGAGCAGTACTTC
17	TRBD1	TRBV7-9	TRBJ2-7	few	CASSSRAGEGQGGEQYF	TGTGCCAGCAGCTCTAGGGCCGGCGAGGGACAGGGGGGTGAGCAGTACTTC
16	TRBD1	TRBV5-1	TRBJ2-1	.	CASSSLIDRGRNEQFF	TGCGCCAGCAGCTCGCTCATCGACAGGGGAAGAAATGAGCAGTTCTTC
15	TRBD1	TRBV7-8	TRBJ1-6	.	CASSLRRQGDSPLHF	TGTGCCAGCAGCTTAAGGAGACAGGGGGACTCACCCCTCCACTTT
14	TRBD1	TRBV19	TRBJ2-7	.	CASSRNRGAYEQYF	TGTGCCAGTAGTCGGAACAGGGGGGCCTACGAGCAGTACTTC
16	.	TRBV2	TRBJ2-5	once	CASSESEGSLGETQYF	TGTGCCAGCAGTGAAAGCGAGGGAAGCTTAGGAGAGACCCAGTACTTC
15	TRBD1	TRBV9	TRBJ1-2	once	CASSAGTGGGYGYTF	TGTGCCAGCAGCGCCGGGACAGGGGGGGGCTATGGCTACACCTTC
14	.	TRBV19	TRBJ1-2	once	CATRGATVNYGYTF	TGTGCCACTAGAGGGGCCACAGTAAACTATGGCTACACCTTC
13	.	TRBV3-1/TRBV3-2	TRBJ2-3	.	CASSQWISDTQYF	TGTGCCAGCAGCCAATGGATTAGCGATACGCAGTATTTT
14	.	TRBV5-1	TRBJ2-5	.	CASSLSTGQETQYF	TGCGCCAGCAGCTTGTCGACGGGTCAAGAGACCCAGTACTTC
16	.	TRBV2	TRBJ2-7	.	CASSEGADFYSYEQYF	TGTGCCAGCAGTGAAGGGGCGGACTTCTACTCCTACGAGCAGTACTTC
14	.	TRBV7-2	TRBJ2-7	.	CASSLKAPSYEQYF	TGTGCCAGCAGCTTAAAAGCGCCCTCCTACGAGCAGTACTTC
15	.	TRBV7-6	TRBJ1-5	.	CASSPVKESNQPQHF	TGTGCCAGCAGCCCCGTAAAGGAGAGCAATCAGCCCCAGCATTTT
15	.	TRBV7-8	TRBJ2-2	few	CASSFDSWATGELFF	TGTGCCAGCAGCTTTGACAGTTGGGCCACCGGGGAGCTGTTTTTT
15	TRBD2	TRBV2	TRBJ2-1	.	CASMLAAAVYNEQFF	TGTGCCAGCATGCTAGCGGCGGCCGTCTACAATGAGCAGTTCTTC
13	TRBD1	TRBV12-3/TRBV12-4	TRBJ1-2	once	CASSRDRDYGYTF	TGTGCCAGCAGCAGGGACAGGGACTATGGCTACACCTTC
15	.	TRBV6-5	TRBJ1-1	.	CASSYSPGESAEAFF	TGTGCCAGCAGTTACTCACCCGGGGAGTCAGCTGAAGCTTTCTTT
13	.	TRBV7-2	TRBJ2-1	.	CASSLAGTFEQFF	TGTGCCAGCAGCTTAGCTGGGACTTTTGAGCAGTTCTTC
14	.	TRBV5-1	TRBJ1-2	.	CASSSGAGAREDTF	TGCGCCAGCAGCTCTGGGGCGGGGGCCAGGGAGGACACCTTC
14	.	TRBV3-1/TRBV3-2	TRBJ1-5	.	CASSQAGGSQPQHF	TGTGCCAGCAGCCAGGCTGGAGGAAGCCAGCCCCAGCATTTT
15	TRBD1	TRBV19	TRBJ1-2	.	CASSIGGGWNYGYTF	TGTGCCAGTAGTATAGGAGGGGGCTGGAACTATGGCTACACCTTC
13	.	TRBV4-2	TRBJ2-5	.	CASSRFNWETQYF	TGTGCCAGCAGCCGATTCAACTGGGAGACCCAGTACTTC
16	TRBD2	TRBV5-5	TRBJ2-1	.	CASSLVGGGTYNEQFF	TGTGCCAGCAGCTTGGTAGGCGGGGGAACTTACAATGAGCAGTTCTTC
15	.	TRBV7-3	TRBJ1-1	.	CASSLTREAGTEAFF	TGTGCCAGCAGCTTAACCAGGGAGGCGGGCACTGAAGCTTTCTTT
20	TRBD2	TRBV6-7	TRBJ2-1	.	CASSYSKGRLAGVGPHEQFF	TGTGCCAGCAGTTACTCGAAGGGTCGACTAGCGGGAGTGGGCCCACATGAGCAGTTCTTC
15	.	TRBV7-8	TRBJ2-1	.	CASSLELATYNEQFF	TGTGCCAGCAGCTTAGAACTAGCTACCTACAATGAGCAGTTCTTC
13	.	TRBV29-1	TRBJ2-1	.	CSVESHRRDEQFF	TGCAGCGTTGAATCGCACCGGAGGGATGAGCAGTTCTTC